One sample yielded the 12 T cell receptor beta chains listed below, sequenced in a study of blood T cell repertoires in COVID-19. Sequenced by immunoSEQ multiplex PCR; TCRdb stores in-frame clones only, minus some. Counted here are fewer than 150,000 clones, approximately 88% occurring once; the ten biggest clones make up about 28%. Specimen: peripheral blood. The receptors shown here come from a human donor in a cohort sampled during active COVID-19.

The rearrangement uses TRBV5-6 and TRBJ2-3; D is possibly TRBD1 (5 bases). V lost 2 bases and J lost 5, with 6 bases in between. The CDR3 extends over 12 amino acids. Germline V CDR1 and CDR2: SGHDT, YYEEEE. The CDR3: CASSLGEDTQYF. The CDR3 nucleotides are TGTGCCAGCAGCTTAGGGGAAGATACGCAGTATTTT.

This sequence joins TRBV6-2 or TRBV6-3 and TRBJ1-5; unclear D gene. V was shortened by 2 bases and J by 3 bases, with 17 bases between the two germline ends. The CDR3 covers 17 residues. The germline V gene encodes CDR1 MNHEY and CDR2 SVGEGT. The CDR3 DNA reads as TGTGCCAGCAGTTACGGAAAGGGCGGGGTCCTCAATCAGCCCCAGCATTTT. Its translation: CASSYGKGGVLNQPQHF.

The chain carries TRBV4-2 and TRBJ2-4, with D possibly being TRBD2 (6 bases). Germline V CDR1 and CDR2: LGHNA, YNFKEQ. CDR3 length: 18 amino acids. Trimming cost V 0 bases and J 8 bases, with 23 bases left between them. The CDR3 DNA is TGTGCCAGCAGCCAAGAATGGGCGGGACTTCTAATAGGGGACATTCAGTACTTC. Amino acid sequence: CASSQEWAGLLIGDIQYF.

This clone was observed a single time. CDR3: CASSQMMDSEAFF. CDR3 in DNA: TGTGCCAGCAGCCAAATGATGGACAGTGAAGCTTTCTTT. The chain has TRBV3-1 (or the pseudogene TRBV3-2) and TRBJ1-1; D might be TRBD1 (6 bases). V was trimmed by 2 bases and J by 7 bases, leaving 11 bases between them. Germline V gene data show CDR1 as LGHDT and CDR2 as YNNKEL (reference sequence). This CDR3 comprises 13 residues.

This chain uses TRBV7-6 with TRBJ1-5, with TRBD1 identical over 12 bases. Germline CDR1 SGHVS, CDR2 FNYEAQ. The J segment lost 8 bases and the V segment lost 5 bases, leaving 13 bases of the junction unmatched. The CDR3 is 17 amino acids. CDR3 coding DNA: TGTGCCAGCAGCGCATCCGGGACAGGGGGCTCTGGGGAGCCCCAGCATTTT. This sequence encodes CASSASGTGGSGEPQHF. Full variable domain (missing parts from reference TRBV7-6 and TRBJ1-5): GAGVSQSPRYKVTKRGQDVALRCDPISGHVSLYWYRQALGQGPEFLTYFNYEAQQDKSGLPNDRFSAERPEGSISTLTIQRTEQRDSAMYRCASSASGTGGSGEPQHFGDGTRLSIL.

CDR3 coding DNA: TGTGCCAGCAGTTTGACAGGGGAACAGTGGGGCTACACCTTC. This sequence encodes CASSLTGEQWGYTF. The chain has TRBV6-5 and TRBJ1-2, with TRBD1 matching 8 bases. Germline loops: CDR1 MNHEY, CDR2 SVGAGI. V lost 4 bases and J lost 8; bases outside the gene matches: 9. The CDR3 runs to 14 residues.

The chain recombines TRBV12-3 or TRBV12-4 with TRBJ1-2, with 7 bases aligning to TRBD1. CDR3 length: 12 residues. Unmatched junction bases numbered 6, after V lost 6 bases and J lost 8 bases. CDR3 sequence: CASSTGVVGYTF. In DNA, the CDR3 is TGTGCCAGCAGCACAGGGGTTGTAGGCTACACCTTC.

This rearrangement joins TRBV6-5 to TRBJ1-1; 7 positions match TRBD1. The germline V gene encodes CDR1 MNHEY and CDR2 SVGAGI. The CDR3 covers 14 residues. After removal of 6 bases from V and 6 bases from J, the junction contained 10 bases not matched to a gene. CDR3 loop: CASSRTGPVPEAFF. The CDR3 nucleotides are TGTGCCAGCAGCCGGACAGGCCCCGTCCCTGAAGCTTTCTTT.

CDR3 in DNA: TGCGCCAGCAGCTCCGGGACAGGGGGCGGCCAATACGAGCAGTACTTC. Translating gives CASSSGTGGGQYEQYF. This sequence joins TRBV5-1 and TRBJ2-7, with 12 nucleotides matching TRBD1. CDR1 is SGHRS and CDR2 is YFSETQ in the germline V gene. This CDR3 region has 16 residues. Trimming took 3 bases from V and 4 from J; bases not matched to a gene: 8.

The J gene is TRBJ1-4, the V gene TRBV7-2, with D maybe TRBD1 (5 bases). V gave up 7 bases and J gave up 2 bases, with 11 bases separating them. This CDR3 has 14 amino acids. Germline lookup yields CDR1 SGHTA and CDR2 FQGNSA. CDR3 bases: TGTGCCAGCACCTTGGGGGGGACTAATGAAAAACTGTTTTTT. It codes for CASTLGGTNEKLFF.

The genes are TRBV6-5 and TRBJ2-1, with 8 bases aligning to TRBD2. The CDR3 covers 15 residues. After removal of 5 bases from V and 2 bases from J, the junction contained 5 bases not matched to a gene. The germline gives CDR1 MNHEY, CDR2 SVGAGI. CDR3 residues: CASSRSGGTYNEQFF. The DNA of the CDR3 is TGTGCCAGCAGTAGAAGCGGGGGCACCTACAATGAGCAGTTCTTC.

The J gene is TRBJ2-7, the V gene TRBV27; no clear D gene. The V gene lost 5 bases and the J gene lost 2 bases, with 13 bases spanning the gap. This CDR3 is built from 14 residues. Germline CDR1 reads MNHEY; CDR2 reads SMNVEV (reference sequence). CDR3 bases: TGTGCCAGCAGTCCCCGTGGGCCCCCCTACGAGCAGTACTTC. This sequence encodes CASSPRGPPYEQYF.